One and the same sample provided the 23 T cell receptor beta chains below, sequenced in a study of naive and memory T cell subsets. Notes on the study in general: Naive repertoires, especially CD8, held a few larger clonotypes, possibly memory cells re-expressing CD45RA.

These receptors are not linked to any known antigen. The beta constant-region primer was an equimolar mix of two oligonucleotides covering TRBC1 and TRBC2. Nested alpha and beta constant-region primers with the SP2 primer drove four PCR rounds on ligated cDNA. Via MiXCR, TCRdb re-called the UMI-ligation and nested PCR reads, giving one row per CDR3 protein. The sample contains approximately 150,000 distinct CDR3 sequences, 22% of which appear only once. Material for sequencing was naive CD4+ T cells from blood. These TCRs come from a human donor in good health.

This clonotype was detected only a few times. V gene TRBV7-6 combines with J gene TRBJ2-7; D could derive from TRBD1 or TRBD2 (5 bases each). Germline CDR1 reads SGHVS; CDR2 reads FNYEAQ. This CDR3 has 14 residues. V lost 1 base and J lost 0, with 7 bases in between. The CDR3 loop reads CASSLGGNSYEQYF. The CDR3 bases are TGTGCCAGCAGCTTAGGGGGGAACTCCTACGAGCAGTACTTC.

CDR3 DNA: TGTGCCAGCAGTTTAGGGACAGGGGGAGCTAGGGAGCAGTTCTTC. Protein: CASSLGTGGAREQFF. The genes are TRBV12-3 or TRBV12-4 and TRBJ2-1; TRBD1 matches at 10 bases. V lost 1 base to trimming and J lost 10 bases; unmatched junction nucleotides: 7. The CDR3 runs to 15 residues.

This chain connects TRBV7-2 to TRBJ2-6; D unclear. The length of the CDR3 is 17 residues. The germline CDR1 and CDR2 sequences are SGHTA and FQGNSA. V was pared by 5 bases and J by 0 bases, with 14 bases between. The CDR3, as DNA: TGTGCCAGCAGCCAACTCGCAGCAATCTCTGGGGCCAACGTCCTGACTTTC. This encodes CASSQLAAISGANVLTF.

In this sample, this clonotype turned up many times. The chain links TRBV20-1 to TRBJ2-7; 8 bases are shared with TRBD2. J was trimmed by 5 bases and V by 5 bases; bases with no gene match: 23. The germline gives CDR1 DFQATT, CDR2 SNEGSKA (reference sequence). This CDR3 is built from 18 residues. The CDR3: CSAHSGAGVGREVDEQYF. Here the CDR3 DNA reads TGCAGTGCTCATTCAGGTGCGGGTGTTGGGCGGGAGGTGGACGAGCAGTACTTC.

This clonotype occurred many times. The J gene is TRBJ2-6, the V gene TRBV20-1, with D unresolved. Germline CDR1 is DFQATT and CDR2 is SNEGSKA (reference sequence). V lost 2 bases and J 4 bases, leaving 6 bases between the germline ends. The CDR3 length is 13 residues. The CDR3: CSARQPGANVLTF. The DNA for the CDR3 is TGCAGTGCTAGACAGCCGGGGGCCAACGTCCTGACTTTC.

The sample holds many counts of this clonotype. An end of the junction does not agree with germline; a read error may underlie this. This chain connects TRBV5-1 to TRBJ1-5; no firm D call. The CDR3 is 14 residues long. Germline V gives CDR1 SGHRS, CDR2 YFSETQ. CDR3 DNA sequence: TGTGCCAGCAGCTTAGGTGGTAGCAATCAGCCCCAGCATTTT. It codes for CASSLGGSNQPQHF. Full variable domain (outside the CDR3, taken from reference TRBV5-1 and TRBJ1-5): KAGVTQTPRYLIKTRGQQVTLSCSPISGHRSVSWYQQTPGQGLQFLFEYFSETQRNKGNFPGRFSGRQFSNSRSEMNVSTLELGDSALYLCASSLGGSNQPQHFGDGTRLSIL.

The CDR3 here is CASRRTGDDNQPQHF. DNA of the CDR3: TGCGCCAGCAGGCGCACAGGGGATGACAATCAGCCCCAGCATTTT. This chain connects TRBV10-2 to TRBJ1-5; 7 bases map to TRBD1. The CDR3 totals 15 residues. With V trimmed by 6 bases and J by 3 bases, 8 bases remained unmatched. Germline CDR1 and CDR2: WSHSY and SAAADI.

The chain carries TRBV9 and TRBJ1-6; D might be TRBD1 (6 bases). V was clipped by 3 bases and J by 0 bases, with 16 bases between them. Germline V CDR1 and CDR2: SGDLS, YYNGEE. This CDR3 is 18 amino acids long. CDR3 in amino acids: CASSAEGGAGSYNSPLHF. CDR3 nucleotide sequence: TGTGCCAGCAGCGCGGAGGGGGGCGCGGGCTCCTATAATTCACCCCTCCACTTT.

This clonotype was seen more than once but under ten times. The chain couples TRBV7-2 to TRBJ1-1, with 8 bases lining up with TRBD1. Germline CDR1 SGHTA, CDR2 FQGNSA. This CDR3 has 15 residues. V trimming: 2 bases; J trimming: 2 bases; junction bases outside the gene matches: 4. The CDR3 protein is CASSLMGQVNTEAFF. As DNA, the CDR3 is TGTGCCAGCAGCTTAATGGGACAGGTTAACACTGAAGCTTTCTTT.

This clonotype was detected only a few times. It is unclear where the CDR3 begins or ends on the DNA, so no DNA is shown, and the CDR3 is as TCRdb lists it. This chain joins TRBV29-1 and TRBJ1-3. The CDR3 is 15 residues long, ends included. The germline gives CDR1 SQVTM, CDR2 ANQGSEA. The CDR3 protein is CSVRLRFGPGNTIYF.

The genes are TRBV5-5 and TRBJ1-1; perhaps TRBD1 as D (5 bases). CDR1 is SGHKS and CDR2 is YYEKEE in the germline V gene (reference sequence). The CDR3 is 15 residues long. V was trimmed by 0 bases and J by 4 bases, leaving 13 bases between them. The CDR3 sequence is CASSLGGALGTEAFF. CDR3 nucleotides: TGTGCCAGCAGCTTGGGAGGGGCCTTGGGCACTGAAGCTTTCTTT. Full variable domain (missing parts from reference TRBV5-5 and TRBJ1-1): DAGVTQSPTHLIKTRGQQVTLRCSPISGHKSVSWYQQVLGQGPQFIFQYYEKEERGRGNFPDRFSARQFPNYSSELNVNALLLGDSALYLCASSLGGALGTEAFFGQGTRLTVV.

J is TRBJ2-5 and V is TRBV5-5, with D uncertain. The germline V gene encodes CDR1 SGHKS and CDR2 YYEKEE (reference sequence). Trimming removed 2 bases at V and 5 bases at J, with 13 bases between. The length of the CDR3 is 14 residues. CDR3 coding DNA: TGTGCCAGCAGCTTCTCACCCTTTGGGGAGACCCAGTACTTC. Translation gives CASSFSPFGETQYF.

V usage is TRBV6-2 or TRBV6-3 and J usage is TRBJ1-5; no clear D. V was shortened by 6 bases and J by 8 bases, with 14 bases between the two germline ends. Germline CDR1 and CDR2: MNHEY and SVGEGT. The CDR3 sequence is 13 residues long. The CDR3 protein is CASSSTGNKPQHF. The CDR3 bases are TGTGCCAGCAGCTCAACCGGGAACAAGCCCCAGCATTTT.

There are many counts of this clonotype. The V call is TRBV5-6, the J call TRBJ2-7; no reliable D call. Looked up from germline, CDR1 is SGHDT and CDR2 is YYEEEE. The CDR3 has 14 amino acids. Trimming left V 2 bases short and J 1 base short, with 10 bases between. CDR3 nucleotides: TGTGCCAGCAGCTTTAATTTGGTATCCTACGAGCAGTACTTC. Translated: CASSFNLVSYEQYF.

This clonotype occurred a few times. This CDR3 is CASRPGTAKNIQYF. The CDR3 DNA reads as TGTGCCTCAAGACCGGGAACAGCCAAAAACATTCAGTACTTC. The J gene is TRBJ2-4, the V gene TRBV6-6; weak D call: TRBD2 (5 bases). The germline V gene encodes CDR1 MNHNY and CDR2 SVGAGI (reference sequence). V was cut by 11 bases and J by 0 bases, with 14 bases left in between. The length of the CDR3 is 14 residues.

This clonotype was recorded a few times. The V gene is TRBV10-3, the J gene TRBJ2-7, with 8 nucleotides matching TRBD1. CDR3 length equals 16 residues. The ends lost 5 bases at V and 5 bases at J; junction bases unmatched: 14. Germline V gene sequence: CDR1 ENHRY, CDR2 SYGVKD. The chain's CDR3 is CAISPTAQGAFNEQYF. In DNA form, the CDR3 reads TGTGCCATCAGTCCTACGGCCCAGGGGGCCTTTAACGAGCAGTACTTC.

This clonotype was counted only a few times. The chain's CDR3 is CASRTQGSSAQPQHF. CDR3 in DNA: TGTGCCAGCAGGACACAGGGTTCGAGCGCTCAGCCCCAGCATTTT. The rearrangement links TRBV28 to TRBJ1-5; D is perhaps TRBD1 (6 bases). The CDR3 is 15 amino acids. Deletions cut 6 bases from V and 6 bases from J, with 18 bases between. In germline, CDR1 is MDHEN, CDR2 SYDVKM.

V gene TRBV7-2 combines with J gene TRBJ2-1, with 13 bases identical to TRBD2. After removal of 4 bases from V and 0 bases from J, the junction contained 9 bases not matched to a gene. The CDR3 loop spans 19 amino acids. CDR1 and CDR2 from the germline V gene are SGHTA and FQGNSA. CDR3: CASSSKGLAGWSSYNEQFF. CDR3 DNA: TGTGCCAGCAGCTCCAAGGGACTAGCGGGGTGGAGCTCCTACAATGAGCAGTTCTTC.

In this sample, this clonotype turned up a few times. This rearrangement joins TRBV20-1 to TRBJ1-5; D gene ambiguous. The germline V gene has CDR1 DFQATT and CDR2 SNEGSKA (reference sequence). Trimming took off 6 bases at V and 0 bases at J, with 15 bases between the two ends. This CDR3 comprises 15 residues. CDR3 sequence (DNA): TGCAGTGCCACCTCGGAAGGATATAGCAATCAGCCCCAGCATTTT. This translates into CSATSEGYSNQPQHF.

The gene calls are TRBV20-1 and TRBJ2-1, with D possibly matching TRBD1 (6 bases). Deletions cut 3 bases from V and 0 bases from J, with 12 bases between. The CDR3 sequence is 15 residues long. CDR1 DFQATT and CDR2 SNEGSKA come from the germline V gene (reference sequence). In DNA, the CDR3 is TGCAGTGCTAGGCGGCAGGGGAGCTCCTACAATGAGCAGTTCTTC. Protein: CSARRQGSSYNEQFF.

The V and J genes are TRBV19 and TRBJ2-1; 8 nucleotides line up with TRBD1. This CDR3 region has 15 residues. Germline CDR1 is LNHDA and CDR2 is SQIVND (reference sequence). V gave up 5 bases and J gave up 4 bases; unmatched junction bases: 7. The CDR3 coding sequence is TGTGCCAGTAGTCCGGCGGGACAGGCTTACAATGAGCAGTTCTTC. This encodes CASSPAGQAYNEQFF.

The V call is TRBV12-3 or TRBV12-4, the J call TRBJ2-1; 8 nucleotides match TRBD1. V shed 5 bases and J 8 bases; nucleotides not matched to a gene: 11. This CDR3 contains 15 residues. The CDR3 DNA reads as TGTGCCAGCAGTAAGGACAGGGCTATCTGGGATGAGCAGTTCTTC. Amino acid sequence: CASSKDRAIWDEQFF.

The chain links TRBV18 to TRBJ2-2; 7 nucleotides align to TRBD2. The CDR3 covers 14 residues. Germline CDR1 reads KGHSH; CDR2 reads LQKENI. The ends lost 3 bases at V and 6 bases at J; junction bases unmatched: 4. The CDR3 DNA reads as TGTGCCAGCTCACCGAGCGGGACTTCCGGGGAGCTGTTTTTT. This gives the protein CASSPSGTSGELFF. Full variable domain (rest looked up from reference TRBV18 and TRBJ2-2): NAGVMQNPRHLVRRRGQEARLRCSPMKGHSHVYWYRQLPEEGLKFMVYLQKENIIDESGMPKERFSAEFPKEGPSILRIQQVVRGDSAAYFCASSPSGTSGELFFGEGSRLTVL.